Sequencing of this T cell receptor (beta chain) was carried out in a study of human T cells and chemical hapten exposure. CDR1 and CDR2 (germline): MDHEN, SYDVKM. The CDR3 length is 13 residues. With 2 bases clipped from V and 6 bases from J, the junction kept 3 bases outside the gene matches. TCRdb re-analysed the RACE reads in MiXCR, keeping a single row per CDR3 protein. The sample lists 300,000 to 450,000 distinct CDR3 sequences; roughly 6% were seen once. This clonotype was seen many times. The time point was: pre-sensitization, week 0. Treatment: therapeutic diphenylcyclopropenone sensitization with weekly scalp DPC.

The V gene is TRBV28, the J gene TRBJ2-7; 8 bases agree with TRBD1. Here the sequenced sample was whole blood, taken in connection with sensitization to the hapten diphenylcyclopropenone (DPC). The sequence came from a woman aged 18-29 years with alopecia areata. Some clones in this sample may be carry-over from other donors' samples. CDR3 sequence: CASSLGQGFEQYF. For the CDR3, the DNA is TGTGCCAGCAGTTTAGGACAGGGATTCGAGCAGTACTTC.